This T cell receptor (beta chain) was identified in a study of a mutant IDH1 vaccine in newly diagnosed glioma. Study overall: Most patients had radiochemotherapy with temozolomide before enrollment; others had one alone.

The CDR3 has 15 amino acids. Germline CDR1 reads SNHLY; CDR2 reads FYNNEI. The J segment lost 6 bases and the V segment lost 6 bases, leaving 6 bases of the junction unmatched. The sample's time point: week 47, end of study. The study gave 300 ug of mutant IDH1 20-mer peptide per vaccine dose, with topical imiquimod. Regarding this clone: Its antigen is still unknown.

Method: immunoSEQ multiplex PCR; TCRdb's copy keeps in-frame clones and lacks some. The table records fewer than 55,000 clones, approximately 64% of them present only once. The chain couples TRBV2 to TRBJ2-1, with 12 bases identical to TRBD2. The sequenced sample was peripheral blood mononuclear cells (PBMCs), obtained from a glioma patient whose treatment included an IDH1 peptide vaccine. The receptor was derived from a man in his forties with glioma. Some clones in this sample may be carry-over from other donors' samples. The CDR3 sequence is CASSALAGGRNEQFF. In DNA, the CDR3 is TGTGCCAGCAGCGCACTAGCGGGGGGTCGCAATGAGCAGTTCTTC.